This TCR beta chain was sequenced for a study of cytomegalovirus exposure and HLA in healthy donors. Study observations and caveats: There were a few CMV-associated chains whose specificity for CMV antigens was confirmed in vitro. The majority of CMV-associated TCR beta chains were reported as apparently HLA-restricted in a later analysis. In a later analysis, TCR association rates varied by HLA locus: DRB1 most, HLA-C fewest.

Primers included in the PCR were 60 Vbeta and 13 Jbeta primers. Using immunoSEQ multiplex PCR, the repertoire was profiled, and TCRdb retains in-frame clones only, with some absent. The data contain some 150,000 clones, about 85% of them seen just once; the ten biggest clones take up less than 2.5%. Regarding this clone: Its antigen is undetermined.

Germline-derived CDR1 and CDR2 are SGHRS and YFSETQ. This CDR3 spans 15 amino acids. The V and J ends lost 1 base and 0 bases, in that order; junction bases with no gene match: 2. The chain combines TRBV5-1 with TRBJ2-3; 7 bases agree with TRBD2. The receptor's source is a woman aged 18 to 35 in good health and CMV-seronegative. Source material: PBMCs. The CDR3 DNA reads TGCGCCAGCAGCTTGCTGACTAGCAGCACAGATACGCAGTATTTT. Translated, it gives CASSLLTSSTDTQYF. Based on the CDR3 plus reference TRBV5-1 and TRBJ2-3, the full variable domain is KAGVTQTPRYLIKTRGQQVTLSCSPISGHRSVSWYQQTPGQGLQFLFEYFSETQRNKGNFPGRFSGRQFSNSRSEMNVSTLELGDSALYLCASSLLTSSTDTQYFGPGTRLTVL.